The present T cell receptor beta chain was sequenced within a study of cytomegalovirus exposure and HLA in healthy donors. CDR3 length equals 16 residues. J gave up 2 bases and V 1 base, and 4 bases lay outside the gene matches. CDR1 and CDR2 (germline): LGHNA, YSLEER. Study results and limitations: In a later analysis, a genetic analysis reported fewer productive-TCR N-insertions in an Asian-associated ancestry cluster than the cohort average. Judged likely to be a sequencing artifact was a cluster of highly shared sequence variants. It was reported that TCR beta sequences correctly inferred the HLA-A and HLA-B alleles for most subjects.

Comments on this clone: The antigen remains unidentified.

PCR employed 60 Vbeta and 13 Jbeta primers. Measured with immunoSEQ multiplex PCR; TCRdb has only the in-frame clones, and not every one. The sample has some 200,000 clones, 12% seen once. V usage is TRBV4-3 and J usage is TRBJ1-2, with 10 bases identical to TRBD1. Sequencing was done on a sample of PBMCs. The sequence derives from a man aged 50-60 years in good health and CMV-seropositive. Here the CDR3 reads CASSQGGTGANYGYTF. The CDR3 nucleotides are TGCGCCAGCAGCCAAGGAGGGACAGGGGCCAACTATGGCTACACCTTC.